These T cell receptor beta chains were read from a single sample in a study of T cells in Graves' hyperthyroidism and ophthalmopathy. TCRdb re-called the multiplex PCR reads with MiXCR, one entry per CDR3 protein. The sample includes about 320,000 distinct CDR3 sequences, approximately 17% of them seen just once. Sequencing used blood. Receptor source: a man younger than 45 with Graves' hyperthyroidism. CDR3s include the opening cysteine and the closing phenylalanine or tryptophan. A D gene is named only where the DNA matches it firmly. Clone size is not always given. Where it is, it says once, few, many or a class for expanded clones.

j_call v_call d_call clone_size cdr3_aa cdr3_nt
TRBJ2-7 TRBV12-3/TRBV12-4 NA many CASGLGDPDAYEQYF TGTGCCAGCGGCCTGGGGGACCCCGATGCCTACGAGCAGTACTTC
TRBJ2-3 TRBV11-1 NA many CASNHRGTDTQYF TGTGCCAGCAACCACAGGGGCACAGATACGCAGTATTTT
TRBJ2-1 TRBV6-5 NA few CASSRGTGTQNNEQFF TGTGCCAGCAGTCGAGGAACCGGGACTCAAAACAATGAGCAGTTCTTC
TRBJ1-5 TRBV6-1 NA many CASTPLGPFNQPQHF TGTGCCAGCACCCCCCTTGGCCCTTTCAATCAGCCCCAGCATTTT
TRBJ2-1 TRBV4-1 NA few CASSQGRAGLLYNEQFF TGCGCCAGCAGCCAAGGAAGAGCGGGTCTACTCTACAATGAGCAGTTCTTC
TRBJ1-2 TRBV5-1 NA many CASSGGPGEDYGYTF TGCGCCAGCAGCGGGGGCCCGGGAGAGGACTATGGCTACACCTTC
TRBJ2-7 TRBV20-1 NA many CSATQNRDSYEQYF TGCAGTGCTACTCAAAACAGGGACTCCTACGAGCAGTACTTC
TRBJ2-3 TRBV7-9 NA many CASSLWSTGTDTQYF TGTGCCAGCAGCTTATGGAGTACAGGGACGGATACGCAGTATTTT
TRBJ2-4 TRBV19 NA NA CASSHRENIQYF TGTGCCAGTAGTCACAGGGAGAACATTCAGTACTTC
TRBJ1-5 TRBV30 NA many CAWSAGGDQPQHF TGTGCCTGGAGTGCAGGCGGGGATCAGCCCCAGCATTTT
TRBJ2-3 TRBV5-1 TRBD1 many CASSLGLDRVDTQYF TGCGCCAGCAGCTTGGGGTTGGACAGGGTGGATACGCAGTATTTT
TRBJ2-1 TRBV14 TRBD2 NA CASSQQSGRVYEQFF TGTGCCAGCAGCCAACAAAGCGGGAGGGTGTATGAGCAGTTCTTC
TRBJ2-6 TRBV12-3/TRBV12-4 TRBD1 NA CASSDRDRPLALSGANVLTF TGTGCCAGCAGTGACCGGGACAGACCTCTGGCCCTCTCTGGGGCCAACGTCCTGACTTTC
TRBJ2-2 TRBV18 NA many CASVRQTGDAGELFF TGTGCCAGCGTACGACAAACAGGAGATGCCGGGGAGCTGTTTTTT
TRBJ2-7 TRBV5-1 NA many CASSYGTGVYEQYF TGCGCCAGCAGCTACGGGACCGGGGTCTACGAGCAGTACTTC
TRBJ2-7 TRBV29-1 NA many CSVGGSGVTPYEQYF TGCAGCGTTGGAGGGTCTGGCGTGACCCCCTACGAGCAGTACTTC
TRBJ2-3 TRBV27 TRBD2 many CASSLFNRLAGDDTQYF TGTGCCAGCAGTTTATTTAATCGGCTAGCGGGAGACGATACGCAGTATTTT
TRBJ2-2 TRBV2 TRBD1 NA CASSTTGWGELFF TGTGCCAGCAGTACGACAGGGTGGGGGGAGCTGTTTTTT
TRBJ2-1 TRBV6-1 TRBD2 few CASSQTSGRQTFMSSYNEQFF TGTGCCAGCAGCCAGACTAGCGGGAGGCAAACCTTCATGAGCTCCTACAATGAGCAGTTCTTC
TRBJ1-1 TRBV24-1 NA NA CATSVTQGNTEAFF TGTGCCACCAGTGTGACACAGGGGAACACTGAAGCTTTCTTT
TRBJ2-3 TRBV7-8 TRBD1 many CASSPQTGTGGTDTQYF TGTGCCAGCAGCCCGCAGACCGGGACAGGGGGCACAGATACGCAGTATTTT
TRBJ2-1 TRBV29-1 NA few CSVEDYLAGNEQFF TGCAGCGTTGAAGATTATCTAGCTGGCAATGAGCAGTTCTTC
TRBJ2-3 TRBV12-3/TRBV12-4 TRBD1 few CASSTGGVGDTQYF TGTGCCAGCAGCACAGGGGGCGTGGGAGATACGCAGTATTTT
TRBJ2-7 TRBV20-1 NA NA CSPQGRGSVEQYF TGCAGTCCTCAGGGAAGGGGCTCTGTCGAGCAGTACTTC
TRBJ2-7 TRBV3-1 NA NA CASSQDNSGNEQYF TGTGCCAGCAGCCAAGATAATTCGGGAAACGAGCAGTACTTC
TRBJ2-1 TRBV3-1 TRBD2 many CASSQVAGGRGEQFF TGTGCCAGCAGCCAAGTGGCGGGAGGGCGGGGTGAGCAGTTCTTC
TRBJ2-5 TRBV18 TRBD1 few CASSPGTGKETQYF TGTGCCAGCTCACCCGGGACAGGAAAAGAGACCCAGTACTTC